The 2 T cell receptor beta chains below come from one sample, sequenced in a study of regulatory T cells in long-lasting Graves disease. Sequencing libraries for TCR beta were prepared with iRepertoire HTBI primers and Arm-PCR of CDR3 regions. One entry per CDR3 protein, called by TCRdb with MiXCR from the multiplex PCR reads. This table holds over 350,000 distinct CDR3 sequences, less than 25% found once. Time point specified: persistent/refractory GD, antithyroid drugs over 5 years with positive TRAb. TCR sequences were obtained from RNA taken from PBMCs. The sample in question was peripheral blood mononuclear cells (PBMCs), obtained when the disease was refractory, from a patient treated with antithyroid drugs. The receptor set was obtained from a female donor with Graves disease.

This clonotype has a handful of counts. The V and J genes are TRBV7-2 and TRBJ2-6, with no clear D. Germline V gene lookup returns CDR1 SGHTA and CDR2 FQGNSA. Trimming took 1 base from V and 1 from J, leaving 11 bases between them. The CDR3 extends over 17 amino acids. The CDR3 DNA reads TGTGCCAGCAGCTTAGAGGCCGGAACTTCTGGGGCCAACGTCCTGACTTTC. Its translation is CASSLEAGTSGANVLTF.

Regarding this clonotype: A much larger clone lies a single base off, so this may be a read error. This sequence joins TRBV6-1 and TRBJ1-1; 7 bases are a match to TRBD1. With 3 bases clipped from V and 0 bases from J, the junction kept 7 bases outside the gene matches. This CDR3 region has 16 residues. CDR1 is MNHNS and CDR2 is SASEGT in the germline V gene. The CDR3 DNA follows: TGTGCCAGCAGTGATAAGGGACAGATTCTGAACACTGAAGCTTTCTTT. Translation gives CASSDKGQILNTEAFF.